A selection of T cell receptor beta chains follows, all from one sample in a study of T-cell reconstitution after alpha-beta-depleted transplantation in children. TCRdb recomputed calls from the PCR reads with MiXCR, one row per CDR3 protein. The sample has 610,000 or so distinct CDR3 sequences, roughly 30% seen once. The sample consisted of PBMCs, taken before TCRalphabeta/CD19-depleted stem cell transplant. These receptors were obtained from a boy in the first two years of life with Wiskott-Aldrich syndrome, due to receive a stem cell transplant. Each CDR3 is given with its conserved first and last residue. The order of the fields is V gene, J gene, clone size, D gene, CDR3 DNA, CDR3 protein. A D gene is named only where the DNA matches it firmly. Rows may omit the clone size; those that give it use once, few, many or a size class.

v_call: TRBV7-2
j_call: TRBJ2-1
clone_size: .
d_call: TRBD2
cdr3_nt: TGTGCCAGCAGCTTCGGGGGGGCTTTGCTAAATGAGCAGTTCTTC
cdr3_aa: CASSFGGALLNEQFF

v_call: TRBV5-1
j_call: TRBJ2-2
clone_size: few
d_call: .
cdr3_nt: TGCGCCAGCAACACCATTGGCACCGGGGAGCTGTTTTTT
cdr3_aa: CASNTIGTGELFF

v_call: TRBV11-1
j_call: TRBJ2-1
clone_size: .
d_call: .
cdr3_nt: TGTGCCAGCAGCTCAACCCCTGGGAGGCCCCGCTCCTACAATGAGCAGTTCTTC
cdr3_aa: CASSSTPGRPRSYNEQFF

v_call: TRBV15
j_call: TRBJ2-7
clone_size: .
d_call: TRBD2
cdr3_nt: TGTGCCACCAGCAGAGGGGGACTAGCGGGCTACGAGCAGTACTTC
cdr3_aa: CATSRGGLAGYEQYF

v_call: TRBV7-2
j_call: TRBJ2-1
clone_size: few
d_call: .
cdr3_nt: TGTGCCAGCAGCTTGAGTCAGTCTACTAATGAGCAGTTCTTC
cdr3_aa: CASSLSQSTNEQFF

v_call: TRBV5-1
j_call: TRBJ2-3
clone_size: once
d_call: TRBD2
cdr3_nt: TGCGCCAGCGGACTAGCGGGAGTGGATACGCAGTATTTT
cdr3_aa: CASGLAGVDTQYF

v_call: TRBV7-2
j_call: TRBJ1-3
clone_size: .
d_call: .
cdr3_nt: TGTGCCAGCAGCAAGAGGGGGGGGACCTCTGGAAACACCATATATTTT
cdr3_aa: CASSKRGGTSGNTIYF

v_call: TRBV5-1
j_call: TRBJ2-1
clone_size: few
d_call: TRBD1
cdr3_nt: TGCGCCAGCAGCTTCCCAGGGGGCTACAATGAGCAGTTCTTC
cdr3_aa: CASSFPGGYNEQFF

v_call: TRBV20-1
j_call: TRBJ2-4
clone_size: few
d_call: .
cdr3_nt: TGCAGTGCTAGAGATGGGGGGGCGGCCAAAAACATTCAGTACTTC
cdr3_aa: CSARDGGAAKNIQYF

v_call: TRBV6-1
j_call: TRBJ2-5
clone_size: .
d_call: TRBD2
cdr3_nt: TGTGCCAGCAAACTAGCGGGAAGTAGTCAAGAGACCCAGTACTTC
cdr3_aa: CASKLAGSSQETQYF

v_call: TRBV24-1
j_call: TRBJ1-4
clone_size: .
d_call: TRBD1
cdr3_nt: TGTGCCACCAGTGATTCAACCGGGACAGCTAATGAAAAACTGTTTTTT
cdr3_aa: CATSDSTGTANEKLFF

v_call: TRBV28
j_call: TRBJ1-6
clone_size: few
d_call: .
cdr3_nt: TGTGCCAGCAGTTGGGAACAGGGAGAATCACCCCTCCACTTT
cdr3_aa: CASSWEQGESPLHF

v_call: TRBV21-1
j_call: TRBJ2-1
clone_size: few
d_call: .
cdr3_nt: TGTGCCAGCAGCACCACCTCGAGAGGGCGAGATTCCTACAATGAGCAGTTCTTC
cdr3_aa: CASSTTSRGRDSYNEQFF

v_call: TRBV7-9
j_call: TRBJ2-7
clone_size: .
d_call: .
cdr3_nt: TGTGCCAGCAGCTTAGTTCCCACGAAAAACGAGCAGTACTTC
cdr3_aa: CASSLVPTKNEQYF

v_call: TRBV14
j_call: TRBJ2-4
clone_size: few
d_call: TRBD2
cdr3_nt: TGTGCCAGCAGCCAAGAAGGTCCCCGGACTAGCGACATTCAGTACTTC
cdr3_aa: CASSQEGPRTSDIQYF

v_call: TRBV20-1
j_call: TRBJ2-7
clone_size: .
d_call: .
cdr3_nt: TGCAGTGCTAGAAGACTGATCTACGAGCAGTACTTC
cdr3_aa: CSARRLIYEQYF

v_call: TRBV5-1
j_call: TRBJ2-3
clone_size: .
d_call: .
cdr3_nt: TGCGCCAGCAGCTTGATGGCGGAAAGCACAAATACGCAGTATTTT
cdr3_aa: CASSLMAESTNTQYF

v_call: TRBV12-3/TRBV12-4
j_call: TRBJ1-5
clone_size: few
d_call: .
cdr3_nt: TGTGCCAGCAGTTTGCTAGTGGGCTTCAATCAGCCCCAGCATTTT
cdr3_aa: CASSLLVGFNQPQHF

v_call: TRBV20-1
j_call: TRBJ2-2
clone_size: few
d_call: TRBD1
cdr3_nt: TGCAGTGCTACCCCCCGGACAGGGGCCGGGGAGCTGTTTTTT
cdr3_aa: CSATPRTGAGELFF

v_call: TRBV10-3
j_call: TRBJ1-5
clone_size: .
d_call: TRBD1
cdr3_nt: TGTGCCACCTTGGACAGGGGTGGCAATCAGCCCCAGCATTTT
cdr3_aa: CATLDRGGNQPQHF

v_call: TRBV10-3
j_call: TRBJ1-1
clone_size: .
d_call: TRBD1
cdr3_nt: TGTGCCGCCCGACAGGGGGTAAACACTGAAGCTTTCTTT
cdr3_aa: CAARQGVNTEAFF

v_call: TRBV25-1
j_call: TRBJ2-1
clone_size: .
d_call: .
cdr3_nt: TGTGCCAGCAGTGAACGGGGCGGGGCCACCTACAATGAGCAGTTCTTC
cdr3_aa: CASSERGGATYNEQFF

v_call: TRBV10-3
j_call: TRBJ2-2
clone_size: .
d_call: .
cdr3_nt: TGTGCCATCAGTGCGGTGGTAGCGGAAAACACCGGGGAGCTGTTTTTT
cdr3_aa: CAISAVVAENTGELFF

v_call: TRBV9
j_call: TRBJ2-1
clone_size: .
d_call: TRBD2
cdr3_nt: TGTGCCAGCAGCGTATCTGGCGGGAGATGGGGTGAGCAGTTCTTC
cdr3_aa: CASSVSGGRWGEQFF